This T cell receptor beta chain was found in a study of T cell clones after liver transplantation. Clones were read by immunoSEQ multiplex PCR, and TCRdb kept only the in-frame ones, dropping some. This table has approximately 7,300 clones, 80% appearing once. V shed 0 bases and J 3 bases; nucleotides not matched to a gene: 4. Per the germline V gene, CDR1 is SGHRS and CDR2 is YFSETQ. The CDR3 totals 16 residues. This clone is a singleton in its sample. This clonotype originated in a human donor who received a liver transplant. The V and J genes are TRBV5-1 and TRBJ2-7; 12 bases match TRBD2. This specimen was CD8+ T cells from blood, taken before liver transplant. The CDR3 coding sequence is TGCGCCAGCAGCTTGGTGTCTAGCGGGGGGGGCTACGAGCAGTACTTC. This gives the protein CASSLVSSGGGYEQYF.